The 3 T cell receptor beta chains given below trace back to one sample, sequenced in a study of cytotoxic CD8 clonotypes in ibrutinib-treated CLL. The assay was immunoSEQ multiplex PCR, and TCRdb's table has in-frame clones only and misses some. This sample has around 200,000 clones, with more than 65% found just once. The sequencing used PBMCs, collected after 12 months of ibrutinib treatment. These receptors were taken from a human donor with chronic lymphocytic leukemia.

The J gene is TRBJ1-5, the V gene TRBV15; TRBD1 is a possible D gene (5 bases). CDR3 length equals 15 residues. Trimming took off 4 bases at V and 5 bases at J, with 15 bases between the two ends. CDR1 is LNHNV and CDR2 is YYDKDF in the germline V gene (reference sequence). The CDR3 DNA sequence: TGTGCCACCAGCATGACGACAGACCTCTATCAGCCCCAGCATTTT. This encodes CATSMTTDLYQPQHF.

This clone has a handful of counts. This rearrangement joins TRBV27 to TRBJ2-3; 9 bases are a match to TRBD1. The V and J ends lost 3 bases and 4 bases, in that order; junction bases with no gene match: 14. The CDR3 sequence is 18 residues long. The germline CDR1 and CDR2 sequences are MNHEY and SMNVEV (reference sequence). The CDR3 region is CASSFGGITTGGPDTQYF. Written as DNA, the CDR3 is TGTGCCAGCAGTTTTGGGGGGATAACTACAGGGGGCCCAGATACGCAGTATTTT.

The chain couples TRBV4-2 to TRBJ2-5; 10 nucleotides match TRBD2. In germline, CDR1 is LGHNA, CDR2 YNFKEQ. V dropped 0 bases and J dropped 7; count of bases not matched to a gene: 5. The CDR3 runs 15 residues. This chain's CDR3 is CASSQELAGRGTQYF. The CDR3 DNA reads TGTGCCAGCAGCCAAGAACTAGCGGGAAGGGGGACCCAGTACTTC.